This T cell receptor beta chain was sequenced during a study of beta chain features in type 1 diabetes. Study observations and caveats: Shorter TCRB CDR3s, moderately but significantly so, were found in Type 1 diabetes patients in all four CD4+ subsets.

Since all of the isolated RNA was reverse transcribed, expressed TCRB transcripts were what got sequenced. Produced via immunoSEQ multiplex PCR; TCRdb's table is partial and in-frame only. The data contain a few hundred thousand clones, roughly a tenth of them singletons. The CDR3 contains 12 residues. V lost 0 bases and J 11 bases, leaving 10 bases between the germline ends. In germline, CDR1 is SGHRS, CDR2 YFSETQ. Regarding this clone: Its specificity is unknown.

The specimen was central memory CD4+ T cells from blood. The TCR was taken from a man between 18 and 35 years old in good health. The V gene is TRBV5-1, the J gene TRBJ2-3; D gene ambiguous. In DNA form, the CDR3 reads TGCGCCAGCAGCTTGGTCCCCATGGAGCAGTATTTT. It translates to CASSLVPMEQYF.